Shown below are 3 T cell receptor beta chains from a single sample sequenced in a study of identical twins. TCRdb reprocessed the 5' RACE reads with MiXCR, giving one entry per CDR3 protein. In the table there are around 480,000 distinct CDR3 sequences, over 11% of which are singletons. The same sample was also studied in work on yellow fever vaccine responses in identical twins.

Sequencing used CD4+ T cells sorted from blood. All receptors come from a woman younger than 35 in good health.

This chain links TRBV2 with TRBJ2-1; D remains ambiguous. With 7 bases removed from V and 0 bases from J, the gap between germline ends came to 16 bases. Germline CDR1 SNHLY, CDR2 FYNNEI. The CDR3 extends over 16 amino acids. The CDR3 loop reads CASKVSAENSYNEQFF. The CDR3 DNA reads as TGTGCCAGCAAGGTGTCGGCGGAAAACTCCTACAATGAGCAGTTCTTC.

The chain combines TRBV7-9 with TRBJ2-5; TRBD2 is a possible D gene (6 bases). Germline V gene lookup returns CDR1 SEHNR and CDR2 FQNEAQ (reference sequence). Trimming shortened V by 2 bases and J by 5 bases, and 21 bases separated the two germline ends. This CDR3 comprises 17 residues. The CDR3 sequence is CASSLFGGGASGETQYF. CDR3 DNA sequence: TGTGCCAGCAGCTTATTCGGAGGCGGGGCCTCCGGGGAGACCCAGTACTTC.

The CDR3 is CAWNTKHTYEQYF. CDR3 in DNA: TGTGCCTGGAACACCAAACATACCTACGAGCAGTACTTC. The V and J genes are TRBV30 and TRBJ2-7; D is undetermined. The length of the CDR3 is 13 residues. Trimming shortened V by 4 bases and J by 2 bases, and 12 bases separated the two germline ends. Germline CDR1 and CDR2: GTSNPN and SVGIG (reference sequence).